This T cell receptor beta chain emerged from a study of T cells in Graves' hyperthyroidism and ophthalmopathy. In its sample, this clonotype was seen many times. Its cognate antigen is unknown. Subjects aged 18 to 65 presented with newly diagnosed hyperthyroidism of less than 2 months' duration. Fresh peripheral blood, approximately 9.7 ml, was the source of the PBMCs. The V end lost 3 bases, the J end lost 0 bases, and 15 bases lay between the germline ends. Germline V gene data show CDR1 as SGHVS and CDR2 as FQNEAQ. This CDR3 is built from 16 residues. From RNA transcripts, TCR beta CDR3 regions were amplified. The HTBI primer set served for first-round RT-PCR of the TCR CDR3. One entry per CDR3 protein results from TCRdb running MiXCR on the multiplex PCR reads. The sample carries around 690,000 distinct CDR3 sequences, around 16% recorded once. General observations from the study: Blood also held most thyroid clonotypes expanded beyond 0.001.

Sequencing was done on a sample of blood. This TCR was sampled from a man over 45 with Graves' hyperthyroidism. The chain is built from TRBV7-8 and TRBJ2-7, with D unresolved. The CDR3 loop reads CASSLRAREDSYEQYF. The CDR3 bases are TGTGCCAGCAGCTTGAGAGCTAGAGAGGACTCCTACGAGCAGTACTTC.